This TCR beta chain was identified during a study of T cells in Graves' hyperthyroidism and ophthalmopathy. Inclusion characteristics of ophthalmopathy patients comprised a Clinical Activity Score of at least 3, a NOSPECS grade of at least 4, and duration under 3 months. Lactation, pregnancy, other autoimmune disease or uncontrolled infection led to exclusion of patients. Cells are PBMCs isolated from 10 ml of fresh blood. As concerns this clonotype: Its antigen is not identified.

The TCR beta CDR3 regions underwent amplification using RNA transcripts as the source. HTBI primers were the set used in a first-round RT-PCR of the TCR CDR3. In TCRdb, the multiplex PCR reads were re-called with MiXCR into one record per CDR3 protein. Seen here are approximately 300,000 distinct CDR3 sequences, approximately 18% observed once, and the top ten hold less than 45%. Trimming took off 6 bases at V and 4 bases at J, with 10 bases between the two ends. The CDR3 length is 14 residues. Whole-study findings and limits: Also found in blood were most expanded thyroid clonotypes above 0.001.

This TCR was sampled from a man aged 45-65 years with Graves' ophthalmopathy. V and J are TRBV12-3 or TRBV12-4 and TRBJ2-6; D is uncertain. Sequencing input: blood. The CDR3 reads CASSPQPGANVLTF. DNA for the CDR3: TGTGCCAGCAGCCCCCAGCCCGGGGCCAACGTCCTGACTTTC.